This TCR beta chain was profiled in a study of cytomegalovirus exposure and HLA in healthy donors. Whole-study results and caveats: For presence/absence analyses, sequencing depth was assumed to be roughly uniform across donors.

Healthy donors of bone marrow made up the group. PCR involved 60 Vbeta and 13 Jbeta primers. Profiled with immunoSEQ multiplex PCR; TCRdb holds only in-frame clones, not every one. The repertoire holds about 240,000 clones, about 80% seen once, with less than 9% in the top ten. This CDR3 spans 13 amino acids. The germline V gene encodes CDR1 MNHEY and CDR2 SVGAGI. Trimming left V 6 bases short and J 4 bases short, with 13 bases between. About this clone itself: Its specificity is unknown.

Sequencing input: PBMCs. This TCR was recovered from a woman aged 60-75 years in good health and CMV-seropositive. The V gene is TRBV6-5, the J gene TRBJ2-7; D is perhaps TRBD2 (6 bases). CDR3 DNA: TGTGCCAGCAGCGGGGGAATAAGGTACGAGCAGTACTTC. It is translated as CASSGGIRYEQYF.